The sample holds one count of the clone carrying this TCR beta chain. In each case, RNA was isolated and then reverse transcribed into cDNA as the sequencing template. Here immunoSEQ multiplex PCR was the method, and the copy in TCRdb shows in-frame clones only, minus some. The data show approximately 63,000 clones, 55% to 65% seen once. These data belong to a study of CD8+ T cells in alopecia areata. The TCR was taken from a human donor with alopecia areata. Sequencing was performed on CD8+ T cells sorted from blood, taken at week 0.

The CDR3 nucleotides are TGCGCCAGCAGCCTAAGGGAGGGGACGCAGTATTTT. It translates to CASSLREGTQYF. The chain links TRBV4-3 to TRBJ2-3; 7 bases are a match to TRBD2. J was trimmed by 9 bases and V by 4 bases; bases with no gene match: 4. The germline V gene has CDR1 LGHNA and CDR2 YSLEER. The CDR3 is 12 amino acids.